This TCR beta chain was profiled in a study of blood T cell repertoires in COVID-19. Per the original data handling: From reference gene primer amplification, estimates of nucleated cell counts were derived. Profiled with immunoSEQ multiplex PCR; TCRdb holds only in-frame clones, not every one. V and J calls and clone size follow that table, whereas D and trimming were derived from the DNA. Found here are around 270,000 clones, approximately 88% of them singletons; the top ten hold 2.5% to 3.5%. Participants, about 18 to 90 years old, spanned about 26 US areas. Sequencing was carried out using PBMCs or T cells enriched from blood (not recorded which). The source of this sequence is a woman aged 40 to 49 who had been exposed to COVID-19.

The CDR3 loop is CASSGTGAKLFF. Written as DNA, the CDR3 is TGTGCCAGCAGTGGAACAGGGGCGAAACTGTTTTTT. V and J are TRBV25-1 and TRBJ1-4; 7 nucleotides line up with TRBD1. CDR1 is MGHDK, CDR2 SYGVNS, per germline. V was clipped by 4 bases and J by 11 bases; unmatched bases: 4. The CDR3 spans 12 residues.